Many counts were recorded for the clone carrying this T cell receptor beta chain. Its cognate antigen is unknown. The source of the sample is a study of metastatic and nonmetastatic thyroid tumors. About the research overall: Across peripheral blood and tumor or nodule tissue samples taken from malignant and benign thyroid patients, the repertoires were compared with one another. Overall study findings and caveats: Significantly higher TCR beta diversity was reportedly seen in malignant thyroid tumors than benign nodules, in blood and tumor.

There were no patients who had received any treatment before thyroid surgery. Per the authors' pipeline: It was from CDR3 differences across clinicopathological groups that a distant-metastasis classifier for papillary thyroid cancer was built. TCRdb re-analyzed the PCR reads through MiXCR. TCRdb's processing, not the authors' own work, is the source of the V and J calls. The sample lists under 35,000 clones; roughly a third were seen once. What was sequenced was tumor tissue. This clonotype originated in a female donor with papillary thyroid cancer or a benign thyroid nodule (not recorded which). Some clones in this sample may be carry-over from other donors' samples.

As DNA, the CDR3 is TGTGCCAGCAGCTTAACCGGGACTAGCCCATCCTACGAGCAGTACTTC. Translating gives CASSLTGTSPSYEQYF. The V gene is TRBV11-2, the J gene TRBJ2-7, with 9 nucleotides matching TRBD2. Trimming cost V 2 bases and J 1 base; bases outside gene matches: 6. The CDR3 is made up of 16 amino acids. The germline V gene encodes CDR1 SGHAT and CDR2 FQNNGV.